One and the same sample provided the 15 T cell receptor beta chains below, sequenced in a study of cytomegalovirus exposure and HLA in healthy donors. The PCR had 60 Vbeta and 13 Jbeta primers. Generated by immunoSEQ multiplex PCR, the TCRdb table keeps only in-frame clones and is missing some. The sample yields 200,000 or so clones, approximately 78% seen once. The specimen sequenced was PBMCs. The receptors shown here come from a woman younger than 30 in good health and CMV-seronegative.

This clone was seen just once. The chain uses TRBV23-1 and TRBJ2-7; D is possibly TRBD1 (6 bases). TRBV23-1 qualifies as an ORF whose function is uncertain. The CDR3 has 16 residues. Trimming removed 3 bases from V and 0 bases from J, with 15 bases in between. The CDR3 DNA is TGCGCCAGCAGTCAGAGGATCAGGGGTCTCTCCTACGAGCAGTACTTC. Its protein is CASSQRIRGLSYEQYF.

The V call is TRBV27, the J call TRBJ2-5; TRBD1 matches 8 bases. This CDR3 has 14 residues. Germline V gives CDR1 MNHEY, CDR2 SMNVEV (reference sequence). Trimming took 4 bases from V and 4 from J; bases not matched to a gene: 5. The chain's CDR3 is CASSWQGARETQYF. The DNA for the CDR3 is TGTGCCAGCAGTTGGCAGGGGGCGCGAGAGACCCAGTACTTC.

The chain joins TRBV6-5 to TRBJ1-1; no reliable D call. The germline CDR1 and CDR2 sequences are MNHEY and SVGAGI. The length of the CDR3 is 14 residues. V lost 0 bases and J 1 base, leaving 6 bases between the germline ends. The CDR3 nucleotides are TGTGCCAGCAGTTACTCACAGACGAACACTGAAGCTTTCTTT. Amino acids: CASSYSQTNTEAFF.

This clone turned up a few times. The chain is built from TRBV2 and TRBJ1-1; TRBD1 might be the D (6 bases). CDR3 length: 12 amino acids. V lost 8 bases, J lost 2 bases, and 9 bases lay in between. The germline CDR1 and CDR2 sequences are SNHLY and FYNNEI. The CDR3 DNA follows: TGTGCCAGCCGACAGGCCAACACTGAAGCTTTCTTT. Amino acids: CASRQANTEAFF.

CDR3 nucleotide sequence: TGTGCCAGCAGCCTGGGGCGCCTACCATCCTACGAGCAGTACTTC. Translation: CASSLGRLPSYEQYF. The chain combines TRBV28 with TRBJ2-7; the D gene is possibly TRBD1 (5 bases). CDR1 MDHEN and CDR2 SYDVKM come from the germline V gene. The CDR3 sequence is 15 residues long. Trimming cost V 6 bases and J 1 base, with 16 bases left between them.

This clone showed up just a few times. This chain joins TRBV29-1 and TRBJ2-1; 11 bases align to TRBD2. From germline, CDR1 is SQVTM and CDR2 ANQGSEA. The CDR3 has 16 amino acids. Trimming cost V 7 bases and J 2 bases; bases outside gene matches: 10. CDR3 amino acids: CSAEGTSGGTYNEQFF. The CDR3 DNA reads TGCAGCGCCGAGGGGACTAGCGGTGGGACCTACAATGAGCAGTTCTTC.

The CDR3, as DNA: TGTGCCAGCAGTTACGACAGGGGGGGGGACACTGAAGCTTTCTTT. Its protein is CASSYDRGGDTEAFF. The V gene is TRBV6-5, the J gene TRBJ1-1, with 9 bases matching TRBD1. Per the germline V gene, CDR1 is MNHEY and CDR2 is SVGAGI. The V segment lost 2 bases and the J segment 3 bases; nucleotides outside the gene matches: 4. This CDR3 comprises 15 residues.

This clone was picked up a small number of times. V is TRBV5-4 and J is TRBJ2-3; maybe TRBD2 (5 bases). Germline assignment: CDR1 SGHNT and CDR2 YYREEE (reference sequence). The CDR3 extends over 12 amino acids. The V end lost 1 base, the J end lost 5 bases, and 5 bases lay between the germline ends. CDR3 DNA: TGTGCCAGCAGCTTGCGGGGAGATACGCAGTATTTT. Its translation is CASSLRGDTQYF.

This chain connects TRBV30 to TRBJ2-5; a weak D match, TRBD2 (6 bases). The CDR3 consists of 14 residues. V was cut by 0 bases and J by 4 bases, with 12 bases left in between. Looked up from germline, CDR1 is GTSNPN and CDR2 is SVGIG (reference sequence). CDR3 bases: TGTGCCTGGAGTGTCGGGCTAGCGCGAGAGACCCAGTACTTC. It translates to CAWSVGLARETQYF.

For this clone: This sample includes further DNA sequences coding for the same CDR3. The rearrangement joins TRBV5-1 to TRBJ2-5; D unresolved. CDR1 is SGHRS, CDR2 YFSETQ, per germline. Trimming removed 0 bases at V and 2 bases at J, with 8 bases between. The CDR3 totals 14 residues. CDR3 bases: TGCGCCAGCAGCTTGGCTGGCGGACAAGAGACCCAGTACTTC. Residues: CASSLAGGQETQYF.

This clone turned up a few times. The chain links TRBV27 to TRBJ1-1; no reliable D call. The CDR3 runs 15 residues. Trimming left V 3 bases short and J 0 bases short, with 11 bases between. Germline loops: CDR1 MNHEY, CDR2 SMNVEV (reference sequence). CDR3 amino acids: CASSFSRVMNTEAFF. CDR3 nucleotides: TGTGCCAGCAGTTTCTCGAGAGTCATGAACACTGAAGCTTTCTTT.

The chain uses TRBV5-4 and TRBJ1-5; 7 bases agree with TRBD1. Trimming cost V 2 bases and J 4 bases; bases outside gene matches: 3. CDR3 length: 14 residues. CDR1 is SGHNT, CDR2 YYREEE, per germline (reference sequence). The CDR3 here is CASSLQGTNQPQHF. In DNA form, the CDR3 reads TGTGCCAGCAGCTTACAGGGGACAAATCAGCCCCAGCATTTT.

The V call is TRBV4-1, the J call TRBJ2-3, with D possibly TRBD2 on 6 matching bases. CDR1 is MGHRA and CDR2 is YSYEKL in the germline V gene. The CDR3 spans 15 residues. The germline V and J ends were trimmed by 0 bases and 6 bases, with 13 bases remaining between them. The CDR3: CASSQEAGGGDTQYF. For the CDR3, the DNA is TGCGCCAGCAGCCAAGAGGCTGGCGGAGGGGATACGCAGTATTTT.

CDR3 sequence (DNA): TGTGCCATCAGTGAGCGGAGGGACGGGTCCTACGAGCAGTACTTC. It specifies CAISERRDGSYEQYF. The chain is built from TRBV10-3 and TRBJ2-7, with D possibly matching TRBD2 (6 bases). The CDR3 is 15 amino acids. The germline gives CDR1 ENHRY, CDR2 SYGVKD. The ends were cut back, 2 bases at V and 1 base at J, with 12 bases in the middle.

The rearrangement uses TRBV18 and TRBJ2-1; 9 bases are shared with TRBD2. The CDR3 totals 15 residues. V lost 2 bases to trimming and J lost 10 bases; unmatched junction nucleotides: 9. Looked up from germline, CDR1 is KGHSH and CDR2 is LQKENI. The CDR3 spells CASSPGAGSGGEQFF. DNA of the CDR3: TGTGCCAGCTCACCAGGAGCGGGGAGCGGGGGGGAGCAGTTCTTC.